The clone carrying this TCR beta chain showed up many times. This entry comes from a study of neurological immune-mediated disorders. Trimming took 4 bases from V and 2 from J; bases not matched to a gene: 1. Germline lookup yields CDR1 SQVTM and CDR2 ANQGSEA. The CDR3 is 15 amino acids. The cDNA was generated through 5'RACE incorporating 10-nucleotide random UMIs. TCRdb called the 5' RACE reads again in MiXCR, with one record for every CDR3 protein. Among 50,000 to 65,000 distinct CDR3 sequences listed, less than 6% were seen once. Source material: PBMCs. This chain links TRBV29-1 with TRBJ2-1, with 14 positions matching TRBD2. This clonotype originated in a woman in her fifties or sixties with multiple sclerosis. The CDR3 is CSVGTSGGTYNEQFF. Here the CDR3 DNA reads TGCAGCGTTGGGACTAGCGGGGGGACCTACAATGAGCAGTTCTTC.